The 23 T cell receptor beta chains presented below share a single source sample, sequenced in a study of blood T cell repertoires in COVID-19. Sequenced by immunoSEQ multiplex PCR; TCRdb stores in-frame clones only, minus some. The sample lists 150,000 to 200,000 clones, roughly 84% occurring once. Input material: PBMCs or T cells enriched from blood (not recorded which). These receptors were collected from a woman in her twenties or thirties who had been exposed to COVID-19.

Only one count was recorded for this clone. V usage is TRBV15 and J usage is TRBJ2-1; 11 nucleotides agree with TRBD2. Germline V gene sequence: CDR1 LNHNV, CDR2 YYDKDF (reference sequence). The CDR3 runs to 16 residues. The J segment lost 5 bases and the V segment lost 0 bases, leaving 3 bases of the junction unmatched. CDR3 amino acids: CATSRDRLAGHNEQFF. DNA for the CDR3: TGTGCCACCAGCAGAGACCGACTAGCGGGACACAATGAGCAGTTCTTC. Filled out from reference TRBV15 and TRBJ2-1, the complete variable domain reads DAMVIQNPRYQVTQFGKPVTLSCSQTLNHNVMYWYQQKSSQAPKLLFHYYDKDFNNEADTPDNFQSRRPNTSFCFLDIRSPGLGDTAMYLCATSRDRLAGHNEQFFGPGTRLTVL.

This chain links TRBV3-1 (or the pseudogene TRBV3-2) with TRBJ2-5, with D maybe TRBD1 (5 bases). Germline assignment: CDR1 LGHDT and CDR2 YNNKEL (reference sequence). Trimming took 0 bases from V and 0 from J, leaving 11 bases between them. This CDR3 has 16 amino acids. CDR3 protein: CASSQEGPTHQETQYF. The CDR3 DNA reads as TGTGCCAGCAGCCAAGAGGGGCCTACCCACCAAGAGACCCAGTACTTC.

This clone appeared a few times. V usage is TRBV5-1 and J usage is TRBJ1-1; D ambiguous. Germline V gene lookup returns CDR1 SGHRS and CDR2 YFSETQ. There are 16 residues in the CDR3. The V end lost 7 bases, the J end lost 0 bases, and 19 bases lay between the germline ends. The CDR3 sequence is CASVVGEARMNTEAFF. DNA of the CDR3: TGCGCCAGCGTCGTCGGGGAGGCCCGCATGAACACTGAAGCTTTCTTT.

The chain has TRBV6-2 or TRBV6-3 and TRBJ2-5; D might be TRBD1 (6 bases). Germline V CDR1 and CDR2: MNHEY, SVGEGT. CDR3 length: 12 residues. Deletions cut 5 bases from V and 9 bases from J, with 13 bases between. The CDR3 loop reads CASSPDRLAQYF. DNA of the CDR3: TGTGCCAGCAGTCCCGACAGGCTGGCCCAGTACTTC.

This clone was seen a few times. The chain combines TRBV19 with TRBJ2-5; 10 bases match TRBD2. The trim removed 4 bases at V and 5 bases at J, leaving 7 bases unmatched. This CDR3 spans 15 amino acids. In germline, CDR1 is LNHDA, CDR2 SQIVND (reference sequence). CDR3 sequence: CASSTSGGARETQYF. The CDR3, as DNA: TGTGCCAGTAGTACGAGCGGGGGGGCCCGGGAGACCCAGTACTTC.

This clone is a singleton in its sample. This rearrangement joins TRBV7-8 to TRBJ1-1; D is undetermined. Trimming pared 2 bases from V and 0 bases from J, leaving 10 bases between. This CDR3 spans 15 amino acids. Germline V gene sequence: CDR1 SGHVS, CDR2 FQNEAQ. In DNA, the CDR3 is TGTGCCAGCAGCTTATCACATCTCATGAACACTGAAGCTTTCTTT. It translates to CASSLSHLMNTEAFF.

The rearrangement uses TRBV10-3 and TRBJ1-6, with TRBD1 identical over 7 bases. Germline CDR1 and CDR2: ENHRY and SYGVKD. The CDR3 runs 18 residues. Trimming took 6 bases from V and 10 from J; bases not matched to a gene: 21. CDR3 sequence (DNA): TGTGCCATCAGGGTAAACGAACGACAGGGCTTGGGGACCTCACCCCTCCACTTT. It is translated as CAIRVNERQGLGTSPLHF.

This chain uses TRBV29-1 with TRBJ1-1, with TRBD1 matching 9 bases. The CDR3 is 14 amino acids. Germline assignment: CDR1 SQVTM and CDR2 ANQGSEA. Unmatched junction bases numbered 8, after V lost 4 bases and J lost 5 bases. As DNA, the CDR3 is TGCAGCGTTGCCTTACAGGGGGCGGTTACTGAAGCTTTCTTT. As protein: CSVALQGAVTEAFF.

The J gene is TRBJ1-4, the V gene TRBV27; 7 nucleotides line up with TRBD1. J lost 8 bases, V lost 7 bases, and 10 bases had no gene match. The CDR3 runs 14 residues. Per the germline V gene, CDR1 is MNHEY and CDR2 is SMNVEV (reference sequence). CDR3 sequence reads: CASTSSGQLEKLFF. CDR3 bases: TGTGCCAGCACCTCGTCGGGACAGCTAGAAAAACTGTTTTTT. Full variable domain (remainder filled in from reference TRBV27 and TRBJ1-4): EAQVTQNPRYLITVTGKKLTVTCSQNMNHEYMSWYRQDPGLGLRQIYYSMNVEVTDKGDVPEGYKVSRKEKRNFPLILESPSPNQTSLYFCASTSSGQLEKLFFGSGTQLSVL.

The chain carries TRBV11-2 and TRBJ1-4, with a weak D call TRBD1 (6 bases). The CDR3 runs to 14 residues. The V and J ends lost 3 bases and 7 bases respectively, with 12 bases between them. CDR1 and CDR2 from the germline V gene are SGHAT and FQNNGV. CDR3 DNA sequence: TGTGCCAGCAGCTTTTTCCCAGGGGCTGAAAAACTGTTTTTT. Its translation: CASSFFPGAEKLFF. Full variable domain (outside the CDR3, taken from reference TRBV11-2 and TRBJ1-4): EAGVAQSPRYKIIEKRQSVAFWCNPISGHATLYWYQQILGQGPKLLIQFQNNGVVDDSQLPKDRFSAERLKGVDSTLKIQPAKLEDSAVYLCASSFFPGAEKLFFGSGTQLSVL.

Only one count was recorded for this clone. The V and J genes are TRBV2 and TRBJ1-5; tentatively, D is TRBD1 (6 bases). Between the trimmed V and J ends, which lost 0 bases and 13 bases, there was a span of 10 bases. The CDR3 is 12 amino acids. CDR1 and CDR2 (germline): SNHLY, FYNNEI. This chain's CDR3 is CASSEAGASQHF. The CDR3 nucleotides read TGTGCCAGCAGTGAAGCGGGGGCGTCTCAGCATTTT.

The chain couples TRBV6-5 to TRBJ2-1, with D maybe TRBD1 (6 bases). CDR3 length: 15 amino acids. The V end lost 4 bases, the J end lost 4 bases, and 14 bases lay between the germline ends. Germline V gives CDR1 MNHEY, CDR2 SVGAGI. The CDR3 loop reads CASSFRDTLYNEQFF. The DNA of the CDR3 is TGTGCCAGCAGTTTCCGGGACACATTGTACAATGAGCAGTTCTTC.

The rearrangement links TRBV7-2 to TRBJ2-1; 12 bases fit TRBD2. The CDR3 contains 15 residues. Trimming at V came to 5 bases and at J to 8 bases, leaving 7 bases not matched to a gene. Germline V lookup: CDR1 SGHTA, CDR2 FQGNSA. The CDR3 region has the DNA TGTGCCAGCAGCGAACTAGCGGGGGGTCCCCATGAGCAGTTCTTC. It is translated as CASSELAGGPHEQFF.

This clone appeared a few times. This chain joins TRBV11-2 and TRBJ2-5, with D hard to call. V dropped 1 base and J dropped 4 bases, with 7 bases sitting between them. CDR3 length: 13 residues. Germline V CDR1 and CDR2: SGHAT, FQNNGV. The chain's CDR3 is CASSLGPSETQYF. The CDR3 DNA sequence: TGTGCCAGCAGCTTAGGGCCCTCAGAGACCCAGTACTTC. Complete variable domain (other parts from reference TRBV11-2 and TRBJ2-5): EAGVAQSPRYKIIEKRQSVAFWCNPISGHATLYWYQQILGQGPKLLIQFQNNGVVDDSQLPKDRFSAERLKGVDSTLKIQPAKLEDSAVYLCASSLGPSETQYFGPGTRLLVL.

V is TRBV10-2 and J is TRBJ2-5, with TRBD1 identical over 8 bases. The germline V gene has CDR1 WSHSY and CDR2 SAAADI. V was pared by 2 bases and J by 2 bases, with 4 bases of the junction left unmatched. The CDR3 totals 15 residues. For the CDR3, the DNA is TGCGCCAGCAGTGAGATGTACAGGGGGCAAGAGACCCAGTACTTC. Residues: CASSEMYRGQETQYF.

V usage is TRBV7-2 and J usage is TRBJ2-7; the match to TRBD1 covers 8 bases. CDR1 and CDR2 from the germline V gene are SGHTA and FQGNSA. The CDR3 spans 14 residues. Trimming took 4 bases from V and 6 from J; bases not matched to a gene: 8. Here the CDR3 DNA reads TGTGCCAGCAGCTCCGGCGACAGGGGTCCCGAGCAGTACTTC. Translating it yields CASSSGDRGPEQYF.

The chain's CDR3 is CASCPEGSGNTIYF. The DNA for the CDR3 is TGTGCCAGCTGTCCCGAGGGATCGGGAAACACCATATATTTT. The chain is built from TRBV19 and TRBJ1-3; D is unresolved. The CDR3 covers 14 residues. CDR1 is LNHDA, CDR2 SQIVND, per germline (reference sequence). V gave up 9 bases and J gave up 4 bases, with 16 bases separating them.

The V and J genes are TRBV19 and TRBJ2-6; maybe TRBD1 (5 bases). CDR1 is LNHDA and CDR2 is SQIVND in the germline V gene (reference sequence). The CDR3 length is 15 residues. Trimming left V 4 bases short and J 0 bases short, with 7 bases between. This chain's CDR3 is CASSTDSSGANVLTF. CDR3 coding DNA: TGTGCCAGTAGTACAGACAGCTCTGGGGCCAACGTCCTGACTTTC.

The chain recombines TRBV4-1 with TRBJ1-1, with D possibly matching TRBD1 (6 bases). This CDR3 has 15 residues. V was trimmed by 3 bases and J by 4 bases, leaving 15 bases between them. Germline lookup yields CDR1 MGHRA and CDR2 YSYEKL. The CDR3 DNA sequence: TGCGCCAGCAGCCACACTCAGGGGTTGTTCACTGAAGCTTTCTTT. This gives the protein CASSHTQGLFTEAFF.

This rearrangement joins TRBV3-1 (or the pseudogene TRBV3-2) to TRBJ2-1, with 10 bases lining up with TRBD1. Germline values: CDR1 LGHDT, CDR2 YNNKEL (reference sequence). V was clipped by 7 bases and J by 7 bases; unmatched bases: 10. The CDR3 is made up of 15 amino acids. The CDR3 DNA reads as TGTGCCAGCACCCGCCGGACAGGGGGACTGAATGAGCAGTTCTTC. It specifies CASTRRTGGLNEQFF.

This chain links TRBV5-1 with TRBJ2-5; 8 nucleotides line up with TRBD1. J lost 1 base, V lost 0 bases, and 8 bases had no gene match. Germline V CDR1 and CDR2: SGHRS, YFSETQ. The CDR3 spans 17 residues. CDR3 nucleotides: TGCGCCAGCAGCTTGGAACCCCGGACAGGGTCCCAAGAGACCCAGTACTTC. Its protein is CASSLEPRTGSQETQYF.

The rearrangement uses TRBV7-2 and TRBJ1-5, with unresolved D. Deletions cut 4 bases from V and 6 bases from J, with 10 bases between. The CDR3 runs 13 residues. The germline V gene has CDR1 SGHTA and CDR2 FQGNSA. The CDR3 reads CASSSVWAQPQHF. The CDR3 DNA follows: TGTGCCAGCAGCTCCGTCTGGGCTCAGCCCCAGCATTTT.

The V and J genes are TRBV27 and TRBJ2-2; D is uncertain. Germline loops: CDR1 MNHEY, CDR2 SMNVEV (reference sequence). V lost 4 bases, J lost 5 bases, and 5 bases lay in between. This CDR3 has 12 amino acids. The CDR3 reads CASSSPTGELFF. The CDR3 DNA is TGTGCCAGCAGTTCCCCAACCGGGGAGCTGTTTTTT.